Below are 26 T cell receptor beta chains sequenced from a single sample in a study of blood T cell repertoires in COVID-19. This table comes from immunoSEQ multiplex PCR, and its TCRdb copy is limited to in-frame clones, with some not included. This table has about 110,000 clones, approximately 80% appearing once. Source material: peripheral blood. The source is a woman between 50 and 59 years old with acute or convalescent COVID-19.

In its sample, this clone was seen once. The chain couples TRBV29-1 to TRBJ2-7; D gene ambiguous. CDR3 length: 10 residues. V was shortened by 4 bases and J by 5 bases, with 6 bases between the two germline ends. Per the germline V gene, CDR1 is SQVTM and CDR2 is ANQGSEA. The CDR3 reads CSVGSHEQYF. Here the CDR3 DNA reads TGCAGCGTTGGGAGCCACGAGCAGTACTTC.

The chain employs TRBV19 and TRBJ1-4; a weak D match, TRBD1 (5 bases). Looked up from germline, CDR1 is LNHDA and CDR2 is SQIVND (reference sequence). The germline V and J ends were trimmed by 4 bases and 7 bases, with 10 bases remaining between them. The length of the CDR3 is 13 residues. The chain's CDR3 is CASSSREAEKLFF. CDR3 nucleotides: TGTGCCAGTAGTAGCAGGGAAGCTGAAAAACTGTTTTTT.

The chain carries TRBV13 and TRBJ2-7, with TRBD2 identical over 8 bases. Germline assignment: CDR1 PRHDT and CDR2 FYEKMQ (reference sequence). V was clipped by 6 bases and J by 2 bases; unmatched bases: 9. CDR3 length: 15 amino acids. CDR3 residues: CASSRGLGGTYEQYF. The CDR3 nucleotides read TGTGCCAGCAGTCGGGGACTAGGGGGTACCTACGAGCAGTACTTC.

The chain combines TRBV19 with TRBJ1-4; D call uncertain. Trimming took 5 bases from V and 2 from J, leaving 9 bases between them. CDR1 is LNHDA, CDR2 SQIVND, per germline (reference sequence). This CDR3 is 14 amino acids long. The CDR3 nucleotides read TGTGCCAGTAGTCTTCTACCGACTAATGAAAAACTGTTTTTT. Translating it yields CASSLLPTNEKLFF.

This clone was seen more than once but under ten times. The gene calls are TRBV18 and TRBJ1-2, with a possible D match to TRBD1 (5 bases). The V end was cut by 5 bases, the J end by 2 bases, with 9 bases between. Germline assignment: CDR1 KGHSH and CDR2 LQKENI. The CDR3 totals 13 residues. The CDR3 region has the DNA TGTGCCAGCTCAAGTGGGGCCAACTATGGCTACACCTTC. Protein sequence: CASSSGANYGYTF.

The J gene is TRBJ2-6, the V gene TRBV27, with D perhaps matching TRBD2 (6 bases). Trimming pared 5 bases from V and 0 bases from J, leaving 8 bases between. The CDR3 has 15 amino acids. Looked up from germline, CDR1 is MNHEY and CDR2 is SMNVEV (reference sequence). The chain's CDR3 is CASSQAGSGANVLTF. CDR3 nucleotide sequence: TGTGCCAGCAGTCAAGCGGGCTCTGGGGCCAACGTCCTGACTTTC.

CDR3 DNA sequence: TGTGCCAGCAGTGAAAGGAAAAACACAGGCACTGAAGCTTTCTTT. Amino acid sequence: CASSERKNTGTEAFF. V is TRBV6-1 and J is TRBJ1-1; a weak D match, TRBD1 (5 bases). Germline V gene lookup returns CDR1 MNHNS and CDR2 SASEGT. Trimming stripped 2 bases from V and 4 bases from J, with 14 bases between. The CDR3 is made up of 15 amino acids.

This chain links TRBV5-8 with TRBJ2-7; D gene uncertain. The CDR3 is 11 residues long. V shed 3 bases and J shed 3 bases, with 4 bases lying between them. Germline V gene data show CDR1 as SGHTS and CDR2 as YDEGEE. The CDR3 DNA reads TGTGCCAGCAGCTCCTTCTACGAGCAGTACTTC. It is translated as CASSSFYEQYF.

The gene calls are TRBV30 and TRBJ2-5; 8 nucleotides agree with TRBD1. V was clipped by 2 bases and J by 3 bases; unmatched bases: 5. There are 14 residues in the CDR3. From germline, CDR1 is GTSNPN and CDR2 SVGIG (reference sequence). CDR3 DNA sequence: TGTGCCTGGAGTCGGACAGGGATGAAAGAGACCCAGTACTTC. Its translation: CAWSRTGMKETQYF.

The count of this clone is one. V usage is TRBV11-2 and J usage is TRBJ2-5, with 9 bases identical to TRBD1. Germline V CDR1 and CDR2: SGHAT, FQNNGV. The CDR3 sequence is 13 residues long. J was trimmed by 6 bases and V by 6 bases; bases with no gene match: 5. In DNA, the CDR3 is TGTGCCAGCAGTTCGGACAGGGGAAAGACCCAGTACTTC. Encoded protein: CASSSDRGKTQYF.

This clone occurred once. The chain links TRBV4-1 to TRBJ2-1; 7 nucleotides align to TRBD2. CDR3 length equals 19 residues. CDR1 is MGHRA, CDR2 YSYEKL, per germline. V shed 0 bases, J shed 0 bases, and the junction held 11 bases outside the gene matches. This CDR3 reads CASSQEVGLRLSSYNEQFF. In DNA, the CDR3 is TGCGCCAGCAGCCAAGAGGTGGGACTACGATTGAGCTCCTACAATGAGCAGTTCTTC.

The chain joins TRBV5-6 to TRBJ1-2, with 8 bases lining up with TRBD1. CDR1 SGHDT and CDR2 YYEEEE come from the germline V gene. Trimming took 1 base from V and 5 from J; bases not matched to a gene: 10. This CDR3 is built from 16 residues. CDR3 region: CASSLYGGQASYGYTF. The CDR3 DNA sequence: TGTGCCAGCAGCTTGTACGGGGGACAGGCGAGTTATGGCTACACCTTC.

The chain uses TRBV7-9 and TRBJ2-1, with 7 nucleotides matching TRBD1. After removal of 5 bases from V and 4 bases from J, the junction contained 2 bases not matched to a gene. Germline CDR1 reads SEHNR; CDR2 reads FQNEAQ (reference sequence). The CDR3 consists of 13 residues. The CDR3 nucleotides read TGTGCCAGCAGCAGGGACAGTTACAATGAGCAGTTCTTC. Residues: CASSRDSYNEQFF. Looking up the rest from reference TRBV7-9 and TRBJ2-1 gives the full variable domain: DTGVSQNPRHKITKRGQNVTFRCDPISEHNRLYWYRQTLGQGPEFLTYFQNEAQLEKSRLLSDRFSAERPKGSFSTLEIQRTEQGDSAMYLCASSRDSYNEQFFGPGTRLTVL.

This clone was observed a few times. CDR3 sequence (DNA): TGTGCCATTTCTCCGAGCGGCAGTCTTAATCAGCCCCAGCATTTT. As protein: CAISPSGSLNQPQHF. The J gene is TRBJ1-5, the V gene TRBV15; no clear D. The CDR3 loop spans 15 amino acids. CDR1 LNHNV and CDR2 YYDKDF come from the germline V gene (reference sequence). Trimming stripped 10 bases from V and 4 bases from J, with 20 bases between.

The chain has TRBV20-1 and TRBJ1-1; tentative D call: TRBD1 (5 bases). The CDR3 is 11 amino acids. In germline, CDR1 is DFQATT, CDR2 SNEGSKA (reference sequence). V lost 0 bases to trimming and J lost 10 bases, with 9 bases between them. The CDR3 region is CSARDRGGAFF. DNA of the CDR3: TGCAGTGCTAGAGATCGCGGGGGAGCTTTCTTT.

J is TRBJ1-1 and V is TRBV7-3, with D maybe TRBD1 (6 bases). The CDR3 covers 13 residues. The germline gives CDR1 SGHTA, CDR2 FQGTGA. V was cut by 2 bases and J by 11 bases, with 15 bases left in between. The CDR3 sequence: CASSLWGRGDAFF. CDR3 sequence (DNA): TGTGCCAGCAGCTTATGGGGCAGGGGTGACGCTTTCTTT.

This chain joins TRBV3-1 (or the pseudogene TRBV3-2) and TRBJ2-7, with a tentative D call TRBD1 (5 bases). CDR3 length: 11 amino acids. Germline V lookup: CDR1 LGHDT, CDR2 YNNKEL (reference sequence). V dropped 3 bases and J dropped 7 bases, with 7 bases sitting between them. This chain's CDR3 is CASSHRQEQYF. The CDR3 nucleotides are TGTGCCAGCAGCCACAGACAGGAGCAGTACTTC.

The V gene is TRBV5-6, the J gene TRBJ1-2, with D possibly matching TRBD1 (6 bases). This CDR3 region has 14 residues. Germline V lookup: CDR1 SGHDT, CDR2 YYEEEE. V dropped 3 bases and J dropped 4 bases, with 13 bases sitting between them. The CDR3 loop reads CASSSLTGPYGYTF. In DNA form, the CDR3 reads TGTGCCAGCAGCTCACTGACAGGACCCTATGGCTACACCTTC.

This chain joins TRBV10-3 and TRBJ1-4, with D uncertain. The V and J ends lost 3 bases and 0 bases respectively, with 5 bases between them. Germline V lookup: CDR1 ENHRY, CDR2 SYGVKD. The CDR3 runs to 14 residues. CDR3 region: CAISEASTNEKLFF. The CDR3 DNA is TGTGCCATCAGTGAAGCGTCAACTAATGAAAAACTGTTTTTT.

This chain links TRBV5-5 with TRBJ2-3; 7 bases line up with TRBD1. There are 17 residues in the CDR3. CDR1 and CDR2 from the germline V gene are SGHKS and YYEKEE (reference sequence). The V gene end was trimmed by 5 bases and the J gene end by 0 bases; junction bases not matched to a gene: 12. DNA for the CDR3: TGTGCCAGCAGGAACGTAGTCGGGACAGCTAGCACAGATACGCAGTATTTT. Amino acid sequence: CASRNVVGTASTDTQYF.

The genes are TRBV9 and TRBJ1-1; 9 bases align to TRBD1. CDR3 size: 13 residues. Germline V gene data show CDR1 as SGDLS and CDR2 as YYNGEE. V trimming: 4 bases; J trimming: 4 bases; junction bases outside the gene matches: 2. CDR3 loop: CASSPTGGTEAFF. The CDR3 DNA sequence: TGTGCCAGCAGCCCGACAGGGGGCACTGAAGCTTTCTTT.

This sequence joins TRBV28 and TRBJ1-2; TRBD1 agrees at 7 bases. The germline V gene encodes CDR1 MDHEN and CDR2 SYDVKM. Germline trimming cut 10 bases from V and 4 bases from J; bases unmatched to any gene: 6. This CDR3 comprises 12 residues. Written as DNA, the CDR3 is TGTGCCATCTCCCGACAGGGCTATGGCTACACCTTC. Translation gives CAISRQGYGYTF.

The DNA of the CDR3 is TGTGCCAGCAGCTCGACGACGGGGTGGTTCTACGAGCAGTACTTC. This gives the protein CASSSTTGWFYEQYF. The V gene is TRBV6-2 or TRBV6-3, the J gene TRBJ2-7; tentative D call: TRBD2 (5 bases). The CDR3 loop spans 15 amino acids. The V end was cut by 6 bases, the J end by 3 bases, with 18 bases between. CDR1 MNHEY and CDR2 SVGEGT come from the germline V gene.

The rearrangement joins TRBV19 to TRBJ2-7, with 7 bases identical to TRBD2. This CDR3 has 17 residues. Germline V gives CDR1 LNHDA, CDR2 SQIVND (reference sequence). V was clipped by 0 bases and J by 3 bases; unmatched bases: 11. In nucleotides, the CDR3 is TGTGCCAGTAGTATAGACCCGAGGGGAGGGGTTGACTACGAGCAGTACTTC. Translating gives CASSIDPRGGVDYEQYF.

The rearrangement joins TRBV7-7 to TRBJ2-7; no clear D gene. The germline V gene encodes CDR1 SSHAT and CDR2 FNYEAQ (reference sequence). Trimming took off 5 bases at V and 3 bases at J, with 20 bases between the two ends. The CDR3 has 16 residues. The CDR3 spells CASSQYSRQEIYEQYF. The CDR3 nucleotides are TGTGCCAGCAGCCAGTATTCCCGCCAGGAAATCTACGAGCAGTACTTC.

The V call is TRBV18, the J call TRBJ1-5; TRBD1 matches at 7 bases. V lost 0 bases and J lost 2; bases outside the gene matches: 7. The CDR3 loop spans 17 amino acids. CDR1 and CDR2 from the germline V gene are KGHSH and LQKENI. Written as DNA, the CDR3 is TGTGCCAGCTCACCACCTTCAGGGGGGTCAGGCAATCAGCCCCAGCATTTT. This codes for CASSPPSGGSGNQPQHF.